This entry describes one T cell receptor beta chain. This receptor's antigen is unknown. No base qualities exist here, and no much larger clone lies one base off it. The treatment or condition label for this specimen denotes: in vitro stimulation with specific CMV peptide epitopes to enrich CMV-specific T cells. The data were obtained in a study of T cell repertoires in cytomegalovirus infection (dated 2019 in TCRdb). With respect to the entire study: The peptide stimulations were aimed at well-studied HLA-B-restricted epitopes as well as recently identified HLA-C-restricted CMV epitopes, whose presentation resists viral immunomodulation. Donor HLA type was relevant to the analysis, because carriage of CMV infection together with the matching HLA type was indicated by public TCR beta signatures. The study at large found these results: The ex vivo response was dominated by HLA-C-restricted CMV-specific TCR beta clonotypes, which also provided the single most frequent clonotype in two of eight donors. In both this cohort and an independent cohort of some 370 donors, the cumulative frequency of public TCR beta family members distinguished carriers of CMV infection plus the relevant HLA type.

CDR1 MGHRA and CDR2 YSYEKL are derived from the germline V gene. The CDR3 covers 14 residues, taking in both the cysteine and the phenylalanine. CDR3 DNA is the only sequence kept; it has 42 bases, read in frame from the first base. V drops 0 bases and J drops 3 bases, leaving 9 bases in between. TCRdb records Illumina HiSeq 1500 as the sequencer. The public reads were reanalyzed by TCRdb: fastp trimming at Q25, MiXCR alignment, in-frame beta chains only. Each record represents a unique CDR3 protein, reported with the most common genes and DNA among its rows. Present in this sample are 110,000 or so distinct CDR3 sequences, 25% to 35% of which were seen just once. 81% of the sample lies in the top ten.

Sample: CD8+ T cells from cultured PBMCs, taken from culture after CMV antigen stimulation. The rearrangement combines TRBV4-1 with TRBJ2-7, with a tentative D gene TRBD1 over 5 matching bases. The receptor was isolated from a human donor in good health (CMV status not recorded). Some clones in this sample may be carry-over from other donors' samples. Read as DNA, the sequence is TGCGCCAGCAGCCAAGAAGGAGACAGCTACGAGCAGTACTTC. Translated, it gives CASSQEGDSYEQYF.